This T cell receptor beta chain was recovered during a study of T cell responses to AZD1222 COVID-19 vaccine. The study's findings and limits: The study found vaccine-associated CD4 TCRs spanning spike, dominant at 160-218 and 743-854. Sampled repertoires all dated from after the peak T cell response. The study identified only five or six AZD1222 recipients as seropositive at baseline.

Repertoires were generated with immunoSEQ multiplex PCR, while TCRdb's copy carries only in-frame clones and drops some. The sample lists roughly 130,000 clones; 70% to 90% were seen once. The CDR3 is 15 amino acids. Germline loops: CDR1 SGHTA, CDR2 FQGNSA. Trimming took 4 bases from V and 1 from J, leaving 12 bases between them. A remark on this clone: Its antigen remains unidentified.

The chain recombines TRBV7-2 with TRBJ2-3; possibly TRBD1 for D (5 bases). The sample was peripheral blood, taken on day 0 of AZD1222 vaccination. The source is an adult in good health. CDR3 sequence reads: CASSSTDIRTDTQYF. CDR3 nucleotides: TGTGCCAGCAGCTCCACGGACATTCGCACAGATACGCAGTATTTT.